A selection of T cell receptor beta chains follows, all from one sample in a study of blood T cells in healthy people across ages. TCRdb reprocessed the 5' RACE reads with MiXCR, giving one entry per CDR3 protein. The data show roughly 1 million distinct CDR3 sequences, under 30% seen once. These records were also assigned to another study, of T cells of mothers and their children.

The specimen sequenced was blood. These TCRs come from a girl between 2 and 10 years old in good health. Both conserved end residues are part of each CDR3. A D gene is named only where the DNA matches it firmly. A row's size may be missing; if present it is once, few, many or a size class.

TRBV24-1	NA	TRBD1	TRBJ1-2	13	CATSDYIQGSYTF	TGTGCCACCAGTGACTATATACAGGGGAGCTACACCTTC
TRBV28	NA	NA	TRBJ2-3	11	CASSQDLARYF	TGTGCCAGCAGTCAAGACCTAGCTCGGTATTTT
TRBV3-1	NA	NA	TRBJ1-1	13	CASSQVGSTEAFF	TGTGCCAGCAGCCAGGTAGGCAGCACTGAAGCTTTCTTT
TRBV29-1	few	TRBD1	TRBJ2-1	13	CSVFGTGGNEQFF	TGCAGCGTCTTCGGGACAGGGGGCAATGAGCAGTTCTTC
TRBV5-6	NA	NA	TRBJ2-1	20	CASSSMGGQGTAGGWNEQFF	TGTGCCAGCAGCTCTATGGGGGGACAGGGAACAGCGGGAGGGTGGAATGAGCAGTTCTTC
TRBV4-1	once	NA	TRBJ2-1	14	CASSQEPVYNEQFF	TGCGCCAGCAGCCAAGAACCTGTCTACAATGAGCAGTTCTTC
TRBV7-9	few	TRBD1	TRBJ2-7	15	CASSADTGASYEQYF	TGTGCCAGCAGCGCCGACACAGGGGCCTCCTACGAGCAGTACTTC
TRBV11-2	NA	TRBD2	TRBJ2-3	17	CASSLWGLAGGADTQYF	TGTGCCAGCAGCTTATGGGGACTAGCGGGAGGAGCAGATACGCAGTATTTT
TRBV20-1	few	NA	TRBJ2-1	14	CSARLLNAYNEQFF	TGCAGTGCTAGGCTACTGAACGCCTACAATGAGCAGTTCTTC
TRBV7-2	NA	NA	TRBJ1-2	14	CASSLGLPQYGYTF	TGTGCCAGCAGCTTGGGACTTCCTCAGTATGGCTACACCTTC
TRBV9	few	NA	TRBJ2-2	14	CASSVDPGTGELFF	TGTGCCAGCAGCGTAGACCCAGGCACCGGGGAGCTGTTTTTT
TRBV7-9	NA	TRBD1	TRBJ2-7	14	CASSLESRGHEQYF	TGTGCCAGCAGCTTAGAGAGCAGGGGGCACGAGCAGTACTTC
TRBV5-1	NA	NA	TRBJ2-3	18	CASRIGQARLAPTDTQYF	TGCGCCAGCAGGATAGGACAGGCTCGACTAGCACCCACAGATACGCAGTATTTT
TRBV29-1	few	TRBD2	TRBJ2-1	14	CSVRGGGVGNEQFF	TGCAGCGTTCGCGGGGGGGGCGTCGGAAACGAGCAGTTCTTC
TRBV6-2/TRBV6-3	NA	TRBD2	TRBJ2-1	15	CASSYGGGGLDEQFF	TGTGCCAGCAGTTACGGGGGGGGTGGATTGGATGAGCAGTTCTTC
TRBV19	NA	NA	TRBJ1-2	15	CASSIDGHGDYGYTF	TGTGCCAGTAGTATCGATGGCCACGGGGACTATGGCTACACCTTC
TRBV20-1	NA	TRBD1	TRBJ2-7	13	CSAQGASIYEQYF	TGCAGTGCTCAGGGGGCTAGCATTTACGAGCAGTACTTC
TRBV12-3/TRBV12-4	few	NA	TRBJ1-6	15	CASSLRGVMDSPLHF	TGTGCCAGCAGTTTGAGAGGGGTCATGGATTCACCCCTCCACTTT
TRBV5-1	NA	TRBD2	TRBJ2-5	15	CASSDLWEGMETQYF	TGCGCCAGCAGCGACCTTTGGGAGGGAATGGAGACCCAGTACTTC
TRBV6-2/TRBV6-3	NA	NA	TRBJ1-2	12	CASTRGDYGYTF	TGTGCCAGCACACGGGGGGACTATGGCTACACCTTC
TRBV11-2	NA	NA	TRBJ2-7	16	CASSPQFQGGSYEQYF	TGTGCCAGCAGCCCTCAATTTCAGGGGGGTTCATACGAGCAGTACTTC
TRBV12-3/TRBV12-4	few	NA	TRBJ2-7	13	CASSPTGPYEQYF	TGTGCCAGCAGCCCAACGGGACCCTACGAGCAGTACTTC
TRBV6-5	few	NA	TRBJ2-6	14	CASAANSGANVLTF	TGTGCCAGTGCGGCGAACTCTGGGGCCAACGTCCTGACTTTC
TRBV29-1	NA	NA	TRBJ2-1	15	CSVEGTGSSYNEQFF	TGCAGCGTTGAAGGGACTGGGAGCTCCTACAATGAGCAGTTCTTC
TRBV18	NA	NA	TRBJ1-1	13	CATGDNPNTEAFF	TGTGCCACCGGGGACAATCCGAACACTGAAGCTTTCTTT
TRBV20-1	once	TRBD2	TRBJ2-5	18	CSASTASGKLRYQETQYF	TGCAGTGCTAGTACGGCTAGCGGTAAACTAAGGTACCAAGAGACCCAGTACTTC
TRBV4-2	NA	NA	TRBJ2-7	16	CASSLQVGGTSYEQYF	TGTGCCAGCAGCCTTCAGGTGGGCGGGACCTCCTACGAGCAGTACTTC
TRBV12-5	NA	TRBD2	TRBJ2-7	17	CASGYLGGTPNPYEQYF	TGTGCTAGTGGTTACCTGGGGGGGACCCCAAACCCCTACGAGCAGTACTTC
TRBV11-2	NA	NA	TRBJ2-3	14	CAGSPNRAADTQYF	TGTGCCGGCAGCCCCAACAGGGCGGCAGATACGCAGTATTTT
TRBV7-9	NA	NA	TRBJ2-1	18	CASSFVPSWVGAYNEQFF	TGTGCCAGCAGCTTCGTCCCTTCGTGGGTGGGAGCTTACAATGAGCAGTTCTTC
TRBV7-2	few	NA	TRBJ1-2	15	CASSFTRTDYYGYTF	TGTGCCAGCAGCTTTACCCGGACAGACTACTATGGCTACACCTTC
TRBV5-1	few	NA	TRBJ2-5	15	CASSSRTVRGETQCF	TGCGCCAGCAGCTCGAGGACAGTGCGGGGAGAGACCCAGTGCTTC
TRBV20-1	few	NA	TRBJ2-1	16	CSARDRTLSSYNEQFF	TGCAGTGCTAGAGACCGGACTCTTAGCTCCTACAATGAGCAGTTCTTC
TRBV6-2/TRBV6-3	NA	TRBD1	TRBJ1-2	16	CASSPTFSGTGTGYTF	TGTGCCAGCAGTCCTACTTTCTCCGGGACAGGGACAGGCTACACCTTC
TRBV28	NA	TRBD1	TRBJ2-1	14	CASRRTGPYNEQFF	TGTGCCAGCAGACGGACAGGGCCATACAATGAGCAGTTCTTC
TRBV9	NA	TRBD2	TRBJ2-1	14	CASRAGRRGNEQFF	TGTGCCAGCAGAGCGGGACGCCGGGGCAATGAGCAGTTCTTC
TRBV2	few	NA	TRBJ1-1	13	CASSDGGRPEAFF	TGTGCCAGCAGTGATGGAGGGAGGCCTGAAGCTTTCTTT
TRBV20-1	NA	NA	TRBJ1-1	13	CSAVSPMNTEAFF	TGCAGTGCTGTCAGCCCCATGAACACTGAAGCTTTCTTT
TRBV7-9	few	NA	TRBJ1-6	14	CASSFGDQNSPLHF	TGTGCCAGCAGCTTTGGGGACCAGAATTCACCCCTCCACTTT
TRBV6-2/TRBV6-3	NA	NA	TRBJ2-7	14	CASSPSGGAGEQYF	TGTGCCAGCAGTCCCTCAGGGGGGGCAGGCGAGCAGTACTTC
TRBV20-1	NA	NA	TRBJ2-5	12	CSAPRDLGTQYF	TGCAGTGCTCCCCGGGACCTTGGGACCCAGTACTTC
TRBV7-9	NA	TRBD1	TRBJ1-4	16	CASSFGRDRRGEKLFF	TGTGCCAGCAGCTTCGGGAGGGACAGGCGGGGGGAAAAACTGTTTTTT
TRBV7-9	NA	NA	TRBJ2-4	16	CASSPSWGGTKNIQYF	TGTGCCAGCAGCCCGAGCTGGGGCGGGACCAAAAACATTCAGTACTTC
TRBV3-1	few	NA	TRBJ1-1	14	CASSLRGAGTLAFF	TGTGCCAGCAGCCTCAGAGGAGCCGGGACACTGGCTTTCTTT
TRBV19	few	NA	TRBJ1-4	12	CASSGYNEKLFF	TGTGCCAGTAGTGGCTATAATGAAAAACTGTTTTTT
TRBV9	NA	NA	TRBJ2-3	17	CASSDQIAGQVLDTQYF	TGTGCCAGCAGCGACCAAATAGCGGGACAGGTGCTTGATACGCAGTATTTT
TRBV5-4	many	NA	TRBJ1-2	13	CASSLEGDRGYTF	TGTGCCAGCAGCTTGGAAGGGGATCGAGGCTACACCTTC
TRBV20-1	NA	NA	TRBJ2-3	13	CSAELGESVTQYF	TGCAGTGCTGAATTGGGCGAGAGTGTGACGCAGTATTTT
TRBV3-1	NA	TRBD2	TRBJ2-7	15	CASSHQPAGSYEQYF	TGTGCCAGCAGCCACCAGCCAGCGGGATCCTACGAGCAGTACTTC
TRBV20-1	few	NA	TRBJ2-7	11	CSASLLDEQYF	TGCAGTGCGAGCCTCCTGGACGAGCAGTACTTC
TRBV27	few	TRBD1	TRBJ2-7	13	CASSLTGNHEQYF	TGTGCCAGCAGTTTGACAGGGAACCACGAGCAGTACTTC
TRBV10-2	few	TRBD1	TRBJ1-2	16	CASSETPGQGVYGYTF	TGCGCCAGCAGTGAAACCCCGGGACAGGGGGTCTATGGCTACACCTTC
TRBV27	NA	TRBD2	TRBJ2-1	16	CASSFLAGTSYNEQFF	TGTGCCAGCAGTTTCCTAGCGGGAACCTCCTACAATGAGCAGTTCTTC
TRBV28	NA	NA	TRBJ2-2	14	CASETPDVPGELFF	TGTGCCAGCGAGACCCCGGACGTCCCCGGGGAGCTGTTTTTT
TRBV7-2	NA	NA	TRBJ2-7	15	CASSLQYSGTYEQYF	TGTGCCAGCAGCCTCCAATATTCGGGAACCTACGAGCAGTACTTC
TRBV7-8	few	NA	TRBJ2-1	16	CASSSGVARRTDEQFF	TGTGCCAGCAGCTCGGGGGTTGCCAGGAGGACCGATGAGCAGTTCTTC
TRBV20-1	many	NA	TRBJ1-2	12	CSASPGTYGYTF	TGCAGTGCTAGTCCAGGGACCTATGGCTACACCTTC
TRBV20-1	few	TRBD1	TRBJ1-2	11	CSAGTGGGYTF	TGCAGTGCTGGGACAGGGGGTGGCTACACCTTC
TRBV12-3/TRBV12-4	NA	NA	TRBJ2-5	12	CASRDQYQTQYF	TGTGCCAGCCGGGATCAGTACCAGACCCAGTACTTC